One and the same sample provided the 26 T cell receptor beta chains below, sequenced in a study of blood T cell repertoires in COVID-19 (dated by TCRdb to about 2020). Libraries were made using the immunoSEQ multiplex PCR assay. The clones in this table, taken by TCRdb from immuneACCESS, are in-frame only. Not every clone is retained; where verified, under half of the shortfall comes from an unresolved V gene, and the cause of the rest is unknown. This sample holds some 260,000 clones; approximately 88% were observed only once. In total, the top ten clones hold roughly 10% of the sample. The source material was peripheral blood. All receptors derive from an older woman with COVID-19, enrolled during active disease.

The chain carries TRBV5-1 and TRBJ2-1; 7 bases are a match to TRBD2. Germline CDR1 is SGHRS and CDR2 is YFSETQ. The junction had 6 bases not matched to a gene; V was cut back by 6 bases and J by 0 bases. This CDR3 comprises 15 residues. CDR3 nucleotide sequence: TGCGCCAGCAACCTAGCGGCGCCCTCCTACAATGAGCAGTTCTTC. Translated, it gives CASNLAAPSYNEQFF.

The DNA for the CDR3 is TGTGCCAGCAGTTACTCGGCGGGCCTCTATGGCTACACCTTC. It specifies CASSYSAGLYGYTF. The rearrangement uses TRBV6-2 or TRBV6-3 and TRBJ1-2; D unclear. The germline gives CDR1 MNHEY, CDR2 SVGEGT. Trimming pared 0 bases from V and 4 bases from J, leaving 9 bases between. The CDR3 contains 14 residues.

The chain combines TRBV19 with TRBJ2-2; 10 bases match TRBD2. Germline CDR1 reads LNHDA; CDR2 reads SQIVND (reference sequence). Trimming at V came to 6 bases and at J to 2 bases, leaving 15 bases not matched to a gene. The CDR3 sequence is 19 residues long. CDR3 nucleotides: TGTGCCAGTAGCTCTGGACTAGCGGCAATACCCTTCAACACCGGGGAGCTGTTTTTT. It specifies CASSSGLAAIPFNTGELFF.

V gene TRBV28 combines with J gene TRBJ1-2; 9 nucleotides align to TRBD1. In germline, CDR1 is MDHEN, CDR2 SYDVKM. V lost 6 bases to trimming and J lost 4 bases; unmatched junction nucleotides: 9. CDR3 length equals 15 residues. As DNA, the CDR3 is TGTGCCAGCAGCTATGGGGACAGGGTTTCCTATGGCTACACCTTC. Translation gives CASSYGDRVSYGYTF.

The V and J genes are TRBV14 and TRBJ1-5, with D uncertain. Trimming stripped 1 base from V and 1 base from J, with 14 bases between. Germline CDR1 reads SGHDN; CDR2 reads FVKESK. The CDR3 has 17 amino acids. The CDR3 DNA reads as TGTGCCAGCAGCCAAGCCCGGGAGCGAAGAAGCAATCAGCCCCAGCATTTT. The encoded protein is CASSQARERRSNQPQHF. The variable domain in full, completed from reference TRBV14 and TRBJ1-5, reads EAGVTQFPSHSVIEKGQTVTLRCDPISGHDNLYWYRRVMGKEIKFLLHFVKESKQDESGMPNNRFLAERTGGTYSTLKVQPAELEDSGVYFCASSQARERRSNQPQHFGDGTRLSIL.

The genes are TRBV15 and TRBJ2-1, with 8 bases lining up with TRBD2. In germline, CDR1 is LNHNV, CDR2 YYDKDF (reference sequence). This CDR3 is built from 16 residues. V shed 2 bases, J shed 5 bases, and the junction held 8 bases outside the gene matches. CDR3 nucleotide sequence: TGTGCCACCAGCAGATCCCGGGAGGGCCCGAACAATGAGCAGTTCTTC. Translation gives CATSRSREGPNNEQFF.

This clone is medium-sized. The gene calls are TRBV24-1 and TRBJ2-1; TRBD1 matches 12 bases. The ends lost 9 bases at V and 7 bases at J; junction bases unmatched: 9. CDR3 length: 15 residues. Germline V gene lookup returns CDR1 KGHDR and CDR2 SFDVKD. The CDR3 region is CATAAGTGGANEQFF. CDR3 bases: TGTGCCACCGCAGCCGGGACAGGGGGCGCGAATGAGCAGTTCTTC.

This clone was picked up one time. J is TRBJ1-1 and V is TRBV28; 9 bases align to TRBD1. The trim removed 3 bases at V and 8 bases at J, leaving 7 bases unmatched. Germline CDR1 reads MDHEN; CDR2 reads SYDVKM. The CDR3 has 14 amino acids. The CDR3 spells CASSFNRGQSEAFF. The CDR3 DNA reads TGTGCCAGCAGTTTCAACAGGGGGCAGTCGGAAGCTTTCTTT.

Note on this clone: This specimen includes other DNA sequences encoding the same CDR3. The gene calls are TRBV30 and TRBJ1-2, with D possibly TRBD1 on 5 matching bases. This CDR3 is built from 14 residues. The V gene's germline CDR1 is GTSNPN and CDR2 SVGIG (reference sequence). With 0 bases removed from V and 2 bases from J, the gap between germline ends came to 10 bases. CDR3: CAWSVQGSNYGYTF. DNA for the CDR3: TGTGCCTGGAGTGTGCAGGGATCCAACTATGGCTACACCTTC.

The rearrangement uses TRBV5-4 and TRBJ2-7; 9 nucleotides align to TRBD1. Germline-derived CDR1 and CDR2 are SGHNT and YYREEE (reference sequence). The trim removed 4 bases at V and 5 bases at J, leaving 4 bases unmatched. The CDR3 covers 13 residues. The CDR3 coding sequence is TGTGCCAGCAGCCACAGGGACAGGGACGAGCAGTACTTC. It yields the protein CASSHRDRDEQYF.

V usage is TRBV3-1 (or the pseudogene TRBV3-2) and J usage is TRBJ2-1; 10 bases map to TRBD2. V dropped 2 bases and J dropped 3; count of bases not matched to a gene: 4. CDR1 is LGHDT and CDR2 is YNNKEL in the germline V gene (reference sequence). The CDR3 extends over 16 amino acids. CDR3 in amino acids: CASSQLAGVIYNEQFF. For the CDR3, the DNA is TGTGCCAGCAGCCAACTAGCGGGAGTAATCTACAATGAGCAGTTCTTC.

The rearrangement links TRBV6-5 to TRBJ1-2, with TRBD1 identical over 8 bases. J gave up 7 bases and V 6 bases, and 7 bases lay outside the gene matches. This CDR3 comprises 13 residues. Per the germline V gene, CDR1 is MNHEY and CDR2 is SVGAGI. This CDR3 reads CASSWGQAGGYTF. CDR3 in DNA: TGTGCCAGCAGCTGGGGACAGGCTGGTGGCTACACCTTC.

The chain carries TRBV5-8 and TRBJ1-5; D is unresolved. Trimming removed 6 bases at V and 5 bases at J, with 21 bases between. The CDR3 length is 16 residues. Germline V gene sequence: CDR1 SGHTS, CDR2 YDEGEE. In nucleotides, the CDR3 is TGTGCCAGCAAGCTTGGAAGTGCCGGGAGGTATCAGCCCCAGCATTTT. This gives the protein CASKLGSAGRYQPQHF.

V gene TRBV30 combines with J gene TRBJ2-7, with 13 positions matching TRBD2. Germline V gene lookup returns CDR1 GTSNPN and CDR2 SVGIG (reference sequence). After removal of 3 bases from V and 7 bases from J, the junction contained 6 bases not matched to a gene. This CDR3 spans 14 amino acids. The CDR3 DNA sequence: TGTGCCTGGAGACTAGCGGGAGGGCCAATTGAGCAGTACTTC. This codes for CAWRLAGGPIEQYF.

This rearrangement joins TRBV19 to TRBJ2-7; 8 bases fit TRBD1. V was clipped by 5 bases and J by 7 bases; unmatched bases: 10. Per the germline V gene, CDR1 is LNHDA and CDR2 is SQIVND (reference sequence). The CDR3 consists of 14 residues. CDR3 residues: CASSSTGQAWEQYF. The CDR3 nucleotides read TGTGCCAGTAGTTCTACGGGACAGGCCTGGGAGCAGTACTTC.

This clone came up once. This chain joins TRBV19 and TRBJ1-6, with 7 bases lining up with TRBD1. V was pared by 5 bases and J by 7 bases, with 8 bases of the junction left unmatched. The CDR3 length is 15 residues. Germline V gene lookup returns CDR1 LNHDA and CDR2 SQIVND (reference sequence). The CDR3 DNA follows: TGTGCCAGTAGTCCCAGGGGACAGAGCAATTCACCCCTCCACTTT. Protein sequence: CASSPRGQSNSPLHF.

The chain recombines TRBV3-1 (or the pseudogene TRBV3-2) with TRBJ2-7, with D tentatively TRBD1 (5 bases). The germline CDR1 and CDR2 sequences are LGHDT and YNNKEL (reference sequence). V lost 2 bases, J lost 9 bases, and 11 bases lay in between. This CDR3 spans 12 amino acids. The CDR3 DNA sequence: TGTGCCAGCAGCCAACCAACTGGGGCGCAGTACTTC. It yields the protein CASSQPTGAQYF.

Details on this clone: Other nucleotide sequences from this sample produce the same CDR3. The chain employs TRBV6-2 or TRBV6-3 and TRBJ1-5, with D hard to call. The V end lost 0 bases, the J end lost 7 bases, and 13 bases lay between the germline ends. The germline gives CDR1 MNHEY, CDR2 SVGEGT. CDR3 length equals 15 residues. This CDR3 reads CASSYSRREGQPQHF. The CDR3, as DNA: TGTGCCAGCAGTTACTCGCGGAGGGAGGGACAGCCCCAGCATTTT.

V gene TRBV30 combines with J gene TRBJ2-1, with 12 bases lining up with TRBD2. The trim removed 1 base at V and 7 bases at J, leaving 5 bases unmatched. This CDR3 spans 15 amino acids. CDR1 is GTSNPN, CDR2 SVGIG, per germline (reference sequence). The CDR3 loop is CAWSGLAGVGNEQFF. Written as DNA, the CDR3 is TGTGCCTGGAGTGGACTAGCGGGAGTTGGAAATGAGCAGTTCTTC.

This chain's CDR3 is CASSTGQGLSEAFF. CDR3 in DNA: TGTGCCAGCAGTACCGGACAGGGTCTATCTGAAGCTTTCTTT. V usage is TRBV6-5 and J usage is TRBJ1-1, with 8 positions matching TRBD1. Trimming at V came to 5 bases and at J to 6 bases, leaving 8 bases not matched to a gene. Germline V lookup: CDR1 MNHEY, CDR2 SVGAGI. The CDR3 runs 14 residues.

This clone was seen once. This chain uses TRBV7-9 with TRBJ1-5; D perhaps matches TRBD1 (6 bases). This CDR3 has 14 residues. Germline CDR1 SEHNR, CDR2 FQNEAQ (reference sequence). The germline V and J ends were trimmed by 8 bases and 0 bases, with 11 bases remaining between them. CDR3 DNA sequence: TGTGCCAGCCGAGCAGGGGATAGCAATCAGCCCCAGCATTTT. Its protein product is CASRAGDSNQPQHF. The whole variable domain, filled in from reference TRBV7-9 and TRBJ1-5, reads DTGVSQNPRHKITKRGQNVTFRCDPISEHNRLYWYRQTLGQGPEFLTYFQNEAQLEKSRLLSDRFSAERPKGSFSTLEIQRTEQGDSAMYLCASRAGDSNQPQHFGDGTRLSIL.

This clone occurred a few times. The CDR3 loop reads CASSGQGANTEAFF. The CDR3 bases are TGTGCCAGCAGTGGACAGGGAGCGAACACTGAAGCTTTCTTT. The chain joins TRBV28 to TRBJ1-1; TRBD1 agrees at 8 bases. The CDR3 loop spans 14 amino acids. The germline CDR1 and CDR2 sequences are MDHEN and SYDVKM. V gave up 5 bases and J gave up 1 base; unmatched junction bases: 3.

This clone was counted a few times. The chain carries TRBV6-5 and TRBJ2-1; TRBD1 aligns across 8 bases. CDR1 is MNHEY, CDR2 SVGAGI, per germline. This CDR3 is 13 amino acids long. V shed 4 bases and J 8 bases; nucleotides not matched to a gene: 4. In DNA, the CDR3 is TGTGCCAGCAGTTTTGACAGGGGTCATGAGCAGTTCTTC. Protein product: CASSFDRGHEQFF.

The rearrangement links TRBV19 to TRBJ2-3; 11 bases are a match to TRBD2. Germline V gene sequence: CDR1 LNHDA, CDR2 SQIVND (reference sequence). J was trimmed by 2 bases and V by 6 bases; bases with no gene match: 10. The CDR3 is made up of 17 amino acids. CDR3 nucleotides: TGTGCCAGTAGGGTAGCGGGAGGGCCAACACACACAGATACGCAGTATTTT. This translates into CASRVAGGPTHTDTQYF.

The J gene is TRBJ2-2, the V gene TRBV5-1; 11 bases are a match to TRBD1. The CDR3 loop spans 16 amino acids. Germline values: CDR1 SGHRS, CDR2 YFSETQ. V was pared by 4 bases and J by 4 bases, with 6 bases of the junction left unmatched. Here the CDR3 DNA reads TGCGCCAGCAGCAAGGACAGGGGGCGCATCACCGGGGAGCTGTTTTTT. Translated, it gives CASSKDRGRITGELFF.

This sequence joins TRBV27 and TRBJ1-2, with 9 bases that match TRBD1. Germline-derived CDR1 and CDR2 are MNHEY and SMNVEV (reference sequence). V was clipped by 9 bases and J by 6 bases; unmatched bases: 5. The length of the CDR3 is 12 residues. Here the CDR3 reads CASKTGGNGYTF. CDR3 nucleotides: TGTGCCAGTAAAACAGGGGGCAATGGCTACACCTTC.